The sequence of this TCR beta chain was determined in a study of identical twins. Findings and caveats of the study: For out-of-frame beta sequences, excess twin sharing was weaker.

TCRdb used MiXCR to reprocess the 5' RACE reads, holding one entry per CDR3 protein. The repertoire holds approximately 300,000 distinct CDR3 sequences, with around 9.7% as singletons. Turning to this clonotype: Its antigen is unidentified.

There are 14 residues in the CDR3. Trimming took off 1 base at V and 3 bases at J, with 10 bases between the two ends. The germline CDR1 and CDR2 sequences are SEHNR and FQNEAQ (reference sequence). The data also belong to a second study, concerning yellow fever vaccine responses in identical twins.

The sample taken for sequencing was CD8+ T cells sorted from blood. This sequence originates from a woman aged 18-35 years in good health. The chain joins TRBV7-9 to TRBJ2-7; possible D gene TRBD1, 5 bases. CDR3 sequence: CASSLGTPYYEQYF. The CDR3 nucleotides read TGTGCCAGCAGCTTAGGGACACCTTACTACGAGCAGTACTTC.